A selection of T cell receptor beta chains follows, all from one sample in a study of shared clonotypes between healthy human individuals. Generated by immunoSEQ multiplex PCR, the TCRdb table keeps only in-frame clones and is missing some. The data show some 2.1 million clones, with roughly 94% seen just once and around 0.13% held by the top ten. What was sequenced was naive CD4+ T cells sorted from blood. These receptors all come from a man between 18 and 35 years old in good health. The CDR3 runs from the conserved cysteine through the conserved F or W. The order of the fields is V gene, clone size, D gene, J gene, CDR3 DNA, CDR3 protein. The D gene is left open where the match is weak. Size values are once, few and many counts, or a class for expanded clones, and some rows have none.

TRBV19	NA	TRBD2	TRBJ2-2	TGTGCCAGTAGTACAGGACTAGCGGGCACCGGGGAGCTGTTTTTT	CASSTGLAGTGELFF
TRBV2	NA	NA	TRBJ1-2	TGTGCCAGCAGTTCCCTTGGCGGGTCTGGCTACACCTTC	CASSSLGGSGYTF
TRBV2	NA	NA	TRBJ2-2	TGTGCCAGCAGTGTCGAGTGGGGCGGGGAGCTGTTTTTT	CASSVEWGGELFF
TRBV5-6	NA	NA	TRBJ2-4	TGTGCCAGCAGCTTGTATTATCCTTTACTAGCCAAAAACATTCAGTACTTC	CASSLYYPLLAKNIQYF
TRBV5-1	NA	NA	TRBJ2-2	TGCGCCAGCAGTCGACAGGCGAACACCGGGGAGCTGTTTTTT	CASSRQANTGELFF
TRBV6-1	NA	TRBD2	TRBJ2-7	TGTGCCAGCATTGAGCGGGGGGGGACCTACGAGCAGTACTTC	CASIERGGTYEQYF
TRBV4-2	NA	TRBD1	TRBJ1-6	TGTGCCAGCAGCCAAGAAGAGGTGGGACAGCGAGGGGCCTATAATTCACCCCTCCACTTT	CASSQEEVGQRGAYNSPLHF
TRBV6-5	few	TRBD1	TRBJ1-4	TGTGCCAGCAGTCGGGACAGGGTTAATGAAAAACTGTTTTTT	CASSRDRVNEKLFF
TRBV25-1	NA	NA	TRBJ1-1	TGTGCCAGCAGTGAATGGTCCAGAAAAAGCGGGAACACTGAAGCTTTCTTT	CASSEWSRKSGNTEAFF
TRBV6-5	NA	NA	TRBJ2-7	TGTGCCAGCAGTTCGGACGGACCCTCCTACGAGCAGTACTTC	CASSSDGPSYEQYF
TRBV4-1	NA	NA	TRBJ2-5	TGCGCCAGCAGCCACGAAAGCGGAGAGACCCAGTACTTC	CASSHESGETQYF
TRBV2	NA	NA	TRBJ2-7	TGTGCCAGCAGTATCCGGGACGGAGCCTACGAGCAGTACTTC	CASSIRDGAYEQYF
TRBV7-2	NA	TRBD1	TRBJ2-7	TGTGCCAGCAGCTCTCGGACAGGACTCTACGAGCAGTACTTC	CASSSRTGLYEQYF
TRBV29-1	NA	NA	TRBJ2-7	TGCAGCGTTGCGCTGGGAGCCTACGAGCAGTACTTC	CSVALGAYEQYF
TRBV2	NA	TRBD1	TRBJ1-2	TGTGCCAGCAGTGGAGAAAGGGACAGCTATGGCTACACCTTC	CASSGERDSYGYTF
TRBV5-6	NA	NA	TRBJ2-5	TGTGCCAGCAGCTTGGGGCAGACTCAAGAGACCCAGTACTTC	CASSLGQTQETQYF
TRBV11-2	NA	NA	TRBJ2-2	TGTGCCAGCAGCTTAGGGTCCAAGAACACCGGGGAGCTGTTTTTT	CASSLGSKNTGELFF
TRBV5-4	NA	TRBD2	TRBJ2-2	TGTGCCAGCAGCCTGGGACTACCAGAAAGGGAGCTGTTTTTT	CASSLGLPERELFF
TRBV7-2	NA	NA	TRBJ1-1	TGTGCCAGCAGCCGGGACCCCTTAGAAGCTTTCTTT	CASSRDPLEAFF
TRBV28	NA	TRBD1	TRBJ2-7	TGTGCCAGCAGATTGACAGGGAACGAGCAGTACTTC	CASRLTGNEQYF
TRBV7-2	NA	NA	TRBJ2-2	TGTGCCAGCAGCTTAGGCGGGCACTACACCGGGGAGCTGTTTTTT	CASSLGGHYTGELFF
TRBV11-3	NA	NA	TRBJ2-2	TGTGCCAGCAGCAAGTCAGGACTCAACACCGGGGAGCTGTTTTTT	CASSKSGLNTGELFF
TRBV29-1	NA	NA	TRBJ1-1	TGCAGCGTCCTGGAGGGCAGACAAAATCGGGGGAACACTGAAGCTTTCTTT	CSVLEGRQNRGNTEAFF
TRBV2	NA	NA	TRBJ1-4	TGTGCCAGCAGTGAAGGGGGGGGATCTGAAAAACTGTTTTTT	CASSEGGGSEKLFF
TRBV6-5	NA	TRBD1	TRBJ2-4	TGTGCCAGCAGGGAAAACAGGGGCGGCAAAAACATTCAGTACTTC	CASRENRGGKNIQYF
TRBV5-1	NA	TRBD1	TRBJ2-2	TGCGCCAGCAGCTACGGGACAGGGGGGCACACCGGGGAGCTGTTTTTT	CASSYGTGGHTGELFF
TRBV5-4	NA	NA	TRBJ1-6	TGTGCCAGCCTATCAAATTATAATTCACCCCTCCACTTT	CASLSNYNSPLHF
TRBV19	NA	TRBD2	TRBJ2-2	TGTGCCAGTAGTATCGGCCTAGCGGGGGGAACGAACACCGGGGAGCTGTTTTTT	CASSIGLAGGTNTGELFF
TRBV7-9	NA	TRBD2	TRBJ2-1	TGTGCCAGCAGCTCCTTCGCTAGCGGGAGGGTGGGCAATGAGCAGTTCTTC	CASSSFASGRVGNEQFF
TRBV28	NA	NA	TRBJ1-5	TGTGCCAGCTGCCGAGTTGAGGGCTATAGCAATCAGCCCCAGCATTTT	CASCRVEGYSNQPQHF
TRBV7-2	NA	TRBD1	TRBJ1-5	TGTGCCAGCAGCCTTGGACAGGGAGACAATCAGCCCCAGCATTTT	CASSLGQGDNQPQHF
TRBV5-1	NA	TRBD1	TRBJ2-7	TGCGCCAGCAGCCACAGACAGGGGCCCTACGAGCAGTACTTC	CASSHRQGPYEQYF
TRBV5-4	once	NA	TRBJ2-2	TGTGCCAGCAGCTTGGGGGTTACCGGGGAGCTGTTTTTT	CASSLGVTGELFF
TRBV11-2	NA	TRBD1	TRBJ2-7	TGTGCCAGCAGCCGCCGGGTAAGGGGCGGACAGGACTACGAGCAGTACTTC	CASSRRVRGGQDYEQYF
TRBV10-3	NA	TRBD2	TRBJ2-5	TGTGCCATCAGTGACCCCGGGACTAGCGGGGGGATCCAAGAGACCCAGTACTTC	CAISDPGTSGGIQETQYF
TRBV6-1	NA	TRBD1	TRBJ1-6	TGTGCCAGCAGTGAGTACGGACAGGGGGATTCACCCCTCCACTTT	CASSEYGQGDSPLHF
TRBV5-6	NA	TRBD1	TRBJ1-6	TGTGCCAGCACCTTGACAGGGAGCAATTCACCCCTCCACTTT	CASTLTGSNSPLHF
TRBV6-1	NA	NA	TRBJ2-2	TGTGCCAGCAGTGAGCCCGGACAGAACACCGGGGAGCTGTTTTTT	CASSEPGQNTGELFF
TRBV6-4	NA	TRBD2	TRBJ2-7	TGTGCCAGCAGTGCACCATCGGGGGGAACCCACGAGCAGTACTTC	CASSAPSGGTHEQYF
TRBV6-6	NA	NA	TRBJ1-1	TGTGCCAGCAGTTCCATACAGGGAATAGAGAACACTGAAGCTTTCTTT	CASSSIQGIENTEAFF
TRBV5-1	NA	NA	TRBJ1-1	TGCGCCAGCAGCTTGGGCCAGGGTTATATGAACACTGAAGCTTTCTTT	CASSLGQGYMNTEAFF
TRBV28	NA	NA	TRBJ1-6	TGTGCCAGCAATTTGAGGGCAGCACATTCACCCCTCCACTTT	CASNLRAAHSPLHF
TRBV21-1	NA	NA	TRBJ2-2	TGTGCCAGCAGCCCCACGGGTGGGGGCCTCACCGGGGAGCTGTTTTTT	CASSPTGGGLTGELFF
TRBV5-1	once	TRBD2	TRBJ2-3	TGCGCCAGCAGCTTAGCGGGAGGGGGTCTAAGCACAGATACGCAGTATTTT	CASSLAGGGLSTDTQYF
TRBV28	NA	NA	TRBJ1-4	TGTGCCAGCAGTTTTCGGGGACTCGCAACTAATGAAAAACTGTTTTTT	CASSFRGLATNEKLFF
TRBV5-1	NA	NA	TRBJ2-7	TGCGCCAGCAGCTTGGGTACAGGGAAGTCCTACGAGCAGTACTTC	CASSLGTGKSYEQYF
TRBV6-1	NA	TRBD2	TRBJ2-7	TGTGCCAGCAGTGAAGCTCCCCTAGCGGGCCATTTGGGAGACGAGCAGTACTTC	CASSEAPLAGHLGDEQYF
TRBV5-1	NA	NA	TRBJ1-4	TGCGCCAGCAGCAGGGACCTTAATGAAAAACTGTTTTTT	CASSRDLNEKLFF
TRBV29-1	NA	NA	TRBJ2-5	TGCAGCGTTAGGGGTGGGGAGACCCAGTACTTC	CSVRGGETQYF
TRBV27	NA	NA	TRBJ2-1	TGTGCCAGCAGTTCGTTCCCCGTAGGGGGGCTGGAATACAATGAGCAGTTCTTC	CASSSFPVGGLEYNEQFF
TRBV4-1	NA	TRBD1	TRBJ2-6	TGCGCCAGCAGCCAACCGACAGGGGGATCCCACTCTGGGGCCAACGTCCTGACTTTC	CASSQPTGGSHSGANVLTF
TRBV7-9	NA	NA	TRBJ1-2	TGTGCCAGCAGCTTAGGACTAAACCCCCGCTATGGCTACACCTTC	CASSLGLNPRYGYTF
TRBV27	NA	NA	TRBJ2-7	TGTGCCAGCAGTTTAAGACAGAATCTCTACGAGCAGTACTTC	CASSLRQNLYEQYF